These T cell receptor beta chains were read from a single sample in a study of regulatory T cells in long-lasting Graves disease. In TCRdb, the multiplex PCR reads were re-called with MiXCR into one record per CDR3 protein. The profile shows 650,000 to 700,000 distinct CDR3 sequences, 30% of them singletons. The specimen was peripheral blood mononuclear cells (PBMCs), collected when the disease was refractory, from a patient treated with antithyroid drugs. The receptors stem from a female donor with Graves disease. CDR3s include the opening cysteine and the closing phenylalanine or tryptophan. D genes are given only for firm matches. Clone size is stated in some rows and not others, as once, few, many or a class when expanded.

CDR3 length,V gene,J gene,D gene,clone size,CDR3 protein,CDR3 DNA
15,TRBV19,TRBJ1-4,-,many,CASHGKGTTNEKLFF,TGTGCCAGTCACGGCAAGGGAACAACTAATGAAAAACTGTTTTTT
15,TRBV19,TRBJ1-5,-,few,CASSIVPTRDQPQHF,TGTGCCAGTAGTATAGTTCCGACTCGCGATCAGCCCCAGCATTTT
14,TRBV6-1,TRBJ2-6,-,-,CASCESSGANVLTF,TGTGCCAGCTGTGAGTCTTCGGGGGCCAACGTCCTGACTTTC
11,TRBV28,TRBJ1-1,-,many,CASSVGPEAFF,TGTGCCAGCAGCGTGGGACCTGAAGCTTTCTTT
14,TRBV20-1,TRBJ2-7,TRBD1,-,CSADSGQVSYEQYF,TGCAGTGCCGACTCGGGACAGGTTTCCTACGAGCAGTACTTC
14,TRBV7-8,TRBJ1-1,-,few,CASREGHSNTEAFF,TGTGCCAGCAGAGAGGGACACTCGAACACTGAAGCTTTCTTT
13,TRBV6-2/TRBV6-3,TRBJ2-1,TRBD1,-,CASRDTGGTEQFF,TGTGCCAGCAGGGACACAGGGGGGACTGAGCAGTTCTTC
14,TRBV5-4,TRBJ2-7,TRBD2,many,CASSVGLAGYEQYF,TGTGCCAGCAGCGTGGGACTAGCGGGCTACGAGCAGTACTTC
12,TRBV20-1,TRBJ2-5,TRBD1,-,CSAWDRGQTQYF,TGCAGTGCTTGGGACAGGGGCCAGACCCAGTACTTC
12,TRBV7-9,TRBJ1-4,TRBD1,-,CASSSPGGKLFF,TGTGCCAGCAGCTCGCCAGGGGGAAAACTGTTTTTT
15,TRBV2,TRBJ1-5,TRBD1,few,CASMGQGAPNQPQHF,TGTGCCAGCATGGGACAGGGGGCTCCCAATCAGCCCCAGCATTTT
15,TRBV19,TRBJ1-6,-,-,CASSSLEGGRSPLHF,TGTGCCAGTAGCAGCCTTGAGGGCGGGCGTTCACCCCTCCACTTT
15,TRBV3-1,TRBJ1-1,TRBD1,few,CASSLNGQGSTEAFF,TGTGCCAGCAGCCTGAATGGACAGGGGAGCACTGAAGCTTTCTTT
13,TRBV6-2/TRBV6-3,TRBJ2-3,TRBD1,-,CASSGQGKDTQYF,TGTGCCAGCAGCGGACAGGGGAAAGATACGCAGTATTTT
12,TRBV11-2,TRBJ1-6,-,-,CASSTRPAPLHF,TGTGCCAGCAGTACTAGACCCGCACCCCTCCACTTT
15,TRBV5-1,TRBJ2-7,-,-,CASSLAGSQTYEQYF,TGTGCCAGCAGCTTGGCCGGCAGCCAGACCTACGAGCAGTACTTC
14,TRBV20-1,TRBJ1-1,-,-,CSARVDPLVARAFF,TGCAGTGCTAGAGTGGACCCCCTTGTTGCGAGAGCTTTCTTT
15,TRBV6-2/TRBV6-3,TRBJ1-1,-,-,CASRTIRGTGTEAFF,TGTGCCAGCAGAACGATCAGGGGCACGGGCACTGAAGCTTTCTTT
13,TRBV2,TRBJ1-5,TRBD1,-,CASKRQGPQPQHF,TGTGCCAGCAAGAGACAGGGTCCTCAGCCCCAGCATTTT
14,TRBV28,TRBJ1-3,-,-,CASSFSGLGNTIYF,TGTGCCAGCAGTTTCTCAGGGCTTGGAAACACCATATATTTT
12,TRBV20-1,TRBJ2-5,-,many,CSPRGSGETQYF,TGCAGTCCTAGGGGGAGTGGGGAGACCCAGTACTTC
14,TRBV20-1,TRBJ1-3,-,few,CSAEGVSSGNTIYF,TGCAGTGCGGAAGGGGTTAGCTCTGGAAACACCATATATTTT
15,TRBV10-2,TRBJ2-7,TRBD1,-,CASSEDGQGPYEQYF,TGCGCCAGCAGTGAGGACGGACAGGGTCCCTACGAGCAGTACTTC
14,TRBV7-9,TRBJ2-2,-,-,CASSLMLNTGELFF,TGTGCCAGCAGCTTAATGTTGAACACCGGGGAGCTGTTTTTT
14,TRBV6-1,TRBJ2-5,-,few,CASSFTSGEASQYF,TGTGCCAGCAGCTTCACCTCGGGAGAAGCGTCCCAGTACTTC
16,TRBV12-5,TRBJ1-1,TRBD1,few,CASGPTRSGGRTEAFF,TGTGCTAGTGGTCCTACTCGTTCAGGGGGACGGACTGAAGCTTTCTTT
14,TRBV29-1,TRBJ1-1,-,few,CSVGLSSIGTEAFF,TGCAGCGTTGGTCTGTCGTCGATCGGCACTGAAGCTTTCTTT
16,TRBV11-1,TRBJ2-2,-,few,CASSRLEGYDTGELFF,TGTGCCAGCAGCCGATTGGAGGGGTACGACACCGGGGAGCTGTTTTTT
13,TRBV3-1,TRBJ1-6,-,few,CASSQTSGSPLHF,TGTGCCAGCAGCCAAACTTCGGGTTCACCCCTCCACTTT
15,TRBV14,TRBJ2-7,TRBD1,few,CASSRVGQGTYEQYF,TGTGCCAGCAGCCGGGTGGGACAGGGGACATACGAGCAGTACTTC
14,TRBV10-3,TRBJ2-7,TRBD1,few,CAISGDRATYEQYF,TGTGCCATCAGTGGGGACAGGGCGACCTACGAGCAGTACTTC
11,TRBV29-1,TRBJ1-2,-,few,CSVGFEAGYTF,TGCAGCGTTGGCTTTGAGGCTGGCTACACCTTC
15,TRBV7-3,TRBJ2-1,-,-,CASSHGGTVYNEQFF,TGTGCCAGCAGCCATGGAGGCACCGTCTACAATGAGCAGTTCTTC
14,TRBV7-9,TRBJ1-4,TRBD1,few,CASSTTGRHEKLFF,TGTGCCAGCAGCACGACAGGGCGACATGAAAAACTGTTTTTT
15,TRBV6-1,TRBJ1-2,-,many,CASSSRGGGNYGYTF,TGTGCCAGCAGCTCCCGGGGGGGAGGGAACTATGGCTACACCTTC
15,TRBV9,TRBJ2-5,TRBD1,few,CASSQIRGPGETQYF,TGTGCCAGCAGCCAGATCAGGGGGCCTGGGGAGACCCAGTACTTC
16,TRBV4-1,TRBJ2-5,TRBD2,-,CASSQEPSGSAETQYF,TGCGCCAGCAGCCAAGAACCTAGCGGGAGTGCTGAGACCCAGTACTTC
13,TRBV6-1,TRBJ2-7,-,-,CASSLFRSYEQYF,TGTGCCAGCAGTCTCTTTCGTTCCTACGAGCAGTACTTC
16,TRBV6-2/TRBV6-3,TRBJ2-3,TRBD2,once,CASSYGPSGSTDTQYF,TGTGCCAGCAGTTACGGTCCTAGCGGGAGCACAGATACGCAGTATTTT
15,TRBV27,TRBJ1-1,-,many,CASSLGSGRATEAFF,TGTGCCAGCAGTTTAGGGTCTGGAAGGGCCACTGAAGCTTTCTTT
14,TRBV2,TRBJ1-5,-,many,CASSEAGRNQPQHF,TGTGCCAGCAGTGAAGCGGGGAGGAATCAGCCCCAGCATTTT
14,TRBV27,TRBJ1-1,TRBD1,-,CASSKSQGGTEAFF,TGTGCCAGCAGTAAATCGCAGGGGGGGACTGAAGCTTTCTTT
15,TRBV2,TRBJ1-2,-,-,CASSVGAGANYGYTF,TGTGCCAGCAGTGTTGGTGCAGGGGCGAACTATGGCTACACCTTC
12,TRBV20-1,TRBJ1-5,TRBD1,few,CSAPLQGGPQHF,TGCAGTGCTCCCCTCCAGGGGGGGCCCCAGCATTTT
15,TRBV5-1,TRBJ1-5,TRBD1,-,CASSPRTGDNQPQHF,TGCGCCAGCAGCCCCAGGACAGGGGACAATCAGCCCCAGCATTTT
12,TRBV28,TRBJ1-2,-,many,CASFGQNYGYTF,TGTGCCAGCTTCGGACAGAACTATGGCTACACCTTC
15,TRBV11-2,TRBJ2-3,-,-,CASSPTPLGTDTQYF,TGTGCCAGCAGCCCGACCCCCCTCGGGACAGATACGCAGTATTTT
14,TRBV30,TRBJ1-4,TRBD1,-,CAWSGGQWSERLFF,TGTGCCTGGAGCGGGGGACAGTGGAGTGAAAGACTGTTTTTT
14,TRBV12-3/TRBV12-4,TRBJ1-2,-,-,CASRERTAAGGYTF,TGTGCCAGCAGGGAACGGACAGCCGCTGGCGGCTACACCTTC
12,TRBV30,TRBJ1-1,-,few,CAWTTGGTEAFF,TGTGCCTGGACTACGGGGGGGACTGAAGCTTTCTTT
16,TRBV19,TRBJ1-5,-,-,CASSAPWGASNQPQHF,TGTGCCAGTAGTGCACCGTGGGGGGCGAGCAATCAGCCCCAGCATTTT
13,TRBV12-3/TRBV12-4,TRBJ1-2,-,-,CACSRKASYGYTF,TGTGCCTGCAGCCGGAAGGCATCGTATGGCTACACCTTC
15,TRBV3-1,TRBJ2-2,-,few,CASSPRWTTTGELFF,TGTGCCAGCAGCCCACGATGGACTACTACCGGGGAGCTGTTTTTT
14,TRBV6-2/TRBV6-3,TRBJ1-5,-,-,CASSRDRSWQPQHF,TGTGCCAGCTCCAGGGATAGGTCATGGCAGCCCCAGCATTTT
13,TRBV6-5,TRBJ1-2,-,few,CASSYVNGYGYTF,TGTGCCAGCAGTTACGTGAACGGGTATGGCTACACCTTC
13,TRBV28,TRBJ1-2,-,-,CASSLLGDYGYTF,TGTGCCAGCAGTTTATTAGGAGACTATGGCTACACCTTC
14,TRBV20-1,TRBJ2-7,TRBD2,few,CSAKGLAGVYEQYF,TGCAGTGCTAAAGGACTAGCGGGAGTTTACGAGCAGTACTTC